These T cell receptor beta chains were read from a single sample in a study of technical replicates of blood from a handful of donors. Data came from immunoSEQ multiplex PCR; TCRdb stores just in-frame clones and leaves some out. The data contain some 70,000 clones, almost 95% of them singletons. Source material: T cells isolated from PBMCs. The receptors stem from a human donor in good health. Each CDR3 is given with its conserved first and last residue. The D gene is left open where the match is weak. Only some rows state a clone size, as once, few, many or a class for expanded clones.

v_call	d_call	clone_size	j_call	cdr3_aa	cdr3_nt
TRBV7-7	TRBD2	NA	TRBJ2-2	CASSSGLVPGELFF	TGTGCTAGCAGCTCGGGACTAGTCCCCGGGGAGCTGTTTTTT
TRBV6-6	NA	NA	TRBJ2-3	CASTEASDTQYF	TGTGCCAGCACCGAAGCCTCTGATACGCAGTATTTT
TRBV10-3	TRBD2	NA	TRBJ2-1	CAISENAGEINEQFF	TGTGCCATCAGTGAGAACGCGGGAGAGATCAATGAGCAGTTCTTC
TRBV10-1	NA	NA	TRBJ2-7	CASSELRGQHYEQYF	TGCGCCAGCAGTGAGCTTCGTGGACAGCACTACGAGCAGTACTTC
TRBV5-4	TRBD2	once	TRBJ2-5	CASSPSGRSIETQYF	TGTGCCAGCAGCCCTAGCGGGAGAAGTATAGAGACCCAGTACTTC
TRBV7-9	TRBD1	medium-sized	TRBJ2-7	CASRGQGGTYEQYF	TGTGCCAGCAGGGGACAGGGAGGAACCTACGAGCAGTACTTC
TRBV11-2	NA	NA	TRBJ2-5	CASSHGGIGNQETQYF	TGTGCCAGCAGCCATGGGGGGATAGGGAACCAAGAGACCCAGTACTTC
TRBV21-1	NA	NA	TRBJ2-2	CASRSFGGNTGELFF	TGTGCCAGCAGGTCTTTCGGAGGGAACACCGGGGAGCTGTTTTTT
TRBV11-2	TRBD2	NA	TRBJ2-3	CASSDIAGRTDTQYF	TGTGCCAGCAGCGACATAGCGGGTCGGACAGATACGCAGTATTTT
TRBV19	NA	NA	TRBJ1-1	CATKNNGPGLAFF	TGTGCCACTAAAAATAATGGGCCGGGACTGGCTTTCTTT
TRBV5-1	TRBD2	NA	TRBJ2-1	CASSLGGGRASMNEQFF	TGCGCCAGCAGCTTGGGAGGCGGGAGGGCCTCCATGAATGAGCAGTTCTTC
TRBV7-9	NA	NA	TRBJ2-3	CASSPTSNTDTQYF	TGTGCCAGCAGCCCCACTTCAAACACAGATACGCAGTATTTT
TRBV11-3	NA	NA	TRBJ2-7	CASSFGETYEQYF	TGTGCCAGCAGCTTCGGGGAGACCTACGAGCAGTACTTC
TRBV6-5	TRBD1	NA	TRBJ1-4	CASSYWTGDEKLFF	TGTGCCAGCAGTTACTGGACAGGGGATGAAAAACTGTTTTTT
TRBV18	NA	NA	TRBJ2-3	CASSPFGTSTDTQYF	TGTGCCAGCTCACCATTTGGGACTAGCACAGATACGCAGTATTTT
TRBV15	NA	NA	TRBJ1-1	CATSREPGNTEAFF	TGTGCCACCAGCAGGGAGCCGGGGAACACTGAAGCTTTCTTT
TRBV5-1	TRBD1	NA	TRBJ2-7	CASSKDRELHEQYF	TGCGCCAGCAGCAAGGACAGGGAGCTACACGAGCAGTACTTC
TRBV6-5	NA	NA	TRBJ1-5	CASRQDRAPREPQHF	TGTGCCAGCAGGCAGGACCGGGCCCCGCGGGAGCCCCAGCATTTT
TRBV5-1	NA	NA	TRBJ2-7	CASSLGTYTYEQYF	TGCGCCAGCAGCTTGGGGACATATACCTACGAGCAGTACTTC
TRBV11-2	TRBD1	NA	TRBJ1-4	CASSPNRGLEKLFF	TGTGCCAGCAGCCCTAACAGGGGGCTCGAAAAACTGTTTTTT
TRBV4-1	TRBD2	NA	TRBJ2-1	CASSPGLAKTRANEQFF	TGCGCCAGCAGCCCGGGACTAGCAAAAACAAGGGCCAATGAGCAGTTCTTC
TRBV30	NA	NA	TRBJ1-1	CAWTYSLNTEAFF	TGTGCCTGGACCTACAGCCTGAACACTGAAGCTTTCTTT
TRBV2	NA	once	TRBJ1-5	CASSEASGMSNQPQHF	TGTGCCAGCAGTGAAGCGTCGGGAATGAGCAATCAGCCCCAGCATTTT
TRBV27	NA	NA	TRBJ1-1	CASMEQGTEAFF	TGTGCCAGCATGGAACAGGGTACTGAAGCTTTCTTT
TRBV9	TRBD2	NA	TRBJ2-1	CASSVSSSGSRSDEQFF	TGTGCCAGCAGCGTGTCGTCTAGCGGGAGTAGGTCCGATGAGCAGTTCTTC
TRBV10-3	NA	NA	TRBJ1-1	CAISESQGRAFF	TGTGCCATCAGTGAGTCCCAGGGAAGAGCTTTCTTT
TRBV7-2	NA	once	TRBJ1-1	CASSLGGGTNTEAFF	TGTGCCAGCAGCTTAGGAGGAGGGACGAACACTGAAGCTTTCTTT
TRBV29-1	NA	NA	TRBJ2-7	CSVPTSAGTLGGQYF	TGCAGCGTCCCAACTTCTGCCGGGACACTCGGAGGGCAGTACTTC
TRBV28	NA	NA	TRBJ2-3	CASSFSQGQTDTQYF	TGTGCCAGCAGTTTTAGCCAGGGGCAGACAGATACGCAGTATTTT
TRBV7-2	NA	NA	TRBJ1-1	CASSLVGESTEAFF	TGTGCCAGCAGCTTAGTCGGGGAGAGCACTGAAGCTTTCTTT
TRBV29-1	NA	NA	TRBJ2-7	CSVGGRLTDEQYF	TGCAGCGTCGGTGGGAGGCTGACGGACGAGCAGTACTTC
TRBV6-1	NA	NA	TRBJ2-7	CASSIAGHYEQYF	TGTGCCAGCAGTATTGCGGGGCACTACGAGCAGTACTTC
TRBV19	TRBD2	NA	TRBJ2-7	CASSPSGLAGDGDEQYF	TGTGCCAGTAGTCCGTCCGGACTAGCGGGAGATGGGGACGAGCAGTACTTC
TRBV11-3	NA	NA	TRBJ2-3	CASSFLGMADTQYF	TGTGCCAGCAGCTTTCTCGGGATGGCGGATACGCAGTATTTT
TRBV5-1	TRBD1	NA	TRBJ1-5	CASSLGQGASQPQHF	TGCGCCAGCAGCTTGGGGCAGGGGGCAAGTCAGCCCCAGCATTTT
TRBV6-5	TRBD1	NA	TRBJ2-7	CASSYAQGVYEQYF	TGTGCCAGCAGTTACGCGCAGGGGGTGTACGAGCAGTACTTC
TRBV11-2	NA	NA	TRBJ2-3	CASSYGERVDTQYF	TGTGCCAGCAGCTACGGAGAGAGGGTGGATACGCAGTATTTT
TRBV7-3	TRBD2	NA	TRBJ2-7	CASSLIGLAGSYEQYF	TGTGCCAGCAGCTTAATTGGGCTAGCGGGGTCCTACGAGCAGTACTTC